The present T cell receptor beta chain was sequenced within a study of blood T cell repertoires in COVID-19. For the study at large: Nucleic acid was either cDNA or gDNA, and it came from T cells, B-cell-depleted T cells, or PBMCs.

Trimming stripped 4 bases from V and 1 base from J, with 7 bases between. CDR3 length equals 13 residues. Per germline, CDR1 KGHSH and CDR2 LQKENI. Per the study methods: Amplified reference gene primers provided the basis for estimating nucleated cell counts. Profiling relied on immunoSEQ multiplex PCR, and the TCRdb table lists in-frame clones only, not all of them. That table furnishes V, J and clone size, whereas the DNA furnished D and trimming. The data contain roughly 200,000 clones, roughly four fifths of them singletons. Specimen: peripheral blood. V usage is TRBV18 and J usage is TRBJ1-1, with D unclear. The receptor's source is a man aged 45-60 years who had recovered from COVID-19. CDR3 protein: CASSRSGNTEAFF. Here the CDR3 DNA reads TGTGCCAGCTCACGGTCCGGGAACACTGAAGCTTTCTTT.